A single sample gave rise to the 32 T cell receptor beta chains below, sequenced in a study of T cells in Graves' hyperthyroidism and ophthalmopathy. Template material for amplifying TCR beta CDR3 regions consisted of RNA transcripts. HTBI primers were the set used in a first-round RT-PCR of the TCR CDR3. TCRdb recomputed calls from the multiplex PCR reads with MiXCR, one row per CDR3 protein. The table includes approximately 710,000 distinct CDR3 sequences, roughly 17% detected once. Sequenced material: blood. These TCRs come from a man aged 50 to 60 with Graves' hyperthyroidism.

This clonotype was detected many times. Compared with germline, one end of the junction differs, possibly owing to a read error. V gene TRBV28 combines with J gene TRBJ1-6; D is perhaps TRBD1 (6 bases). In germline, CDR1 is MDHEN, CDR2 SYDVKM. The CDR3 covers 14 residues. CDR3 in DNA: TGTGCCAGCAGATTATGGCAGGGGAATTCACCCCTCCACTTT. This translates into CASRLWQGNSPLHF.

In this sample, this clonotype turned up a few times. The chain uses TRBV5-1 and TRBJ2-7; a possible D gene is TRBD2 (6 bases). This CDR3 comprises 14 residues. V lost 2 bases, J lost 2 bases, and 11 bases lay in between. CDR1 and CDR2 (germline): SGHRS, YFSETQ. The CDR3 DNA follows: TGCGCCAGCAGCTTTGGGGACTCCACCTACGAGCAGTACTTC. Translating it yields CASSFGDSTYEQYF.

The rearrangement links TRBV10-3 to TRBJ1-2, with 7 bases lining up with TRBD1. Germline loops: CDR1 ENHRY, CDR2 SYGVKD. The CDR3 covers 14 residues. The V and J ends lost 7 bases and 2 bases, in that order; junction bases with no gene match: 7. The CDR3 here is CAINSRDRNYGYTF. CDR3 DNA sequence: TGTGCCATCAACTCCCGGGACAGAAACTATGGCTACACCTTC.

The V call is TRBV20-1, the J call TRBJ2-7; D gene uncertain. From germline, CDR1 is DFQATT and CDR2 SNEGSKA (reference sequence). The CDR3 covers 13 residues. Trimming took off 6 bases at V and 2 bases at J, with 14 bases between the two ends. The CDR3 DNA reads as TGCAGTGCCCAGGCGATGAGAACCTACGAGCAGTACTTC. Translated: CSAQAMRTYEQYF.

This clonotype has at least ten counts. The V gene is TRBV7-9, the J gene TRBJ2-7; D not certain. V lost 2 bases to trimming and J lost 1 base, with 12 bases between them. CDR1 is SEHNR and CDR2 is FQNEAQ in the germline V gene (reference sequence). This CDR3 comprises 15 residues. The CDR3 nucleotides read TGTGCCAGCAGCTTAACGCCATACTCTTCCTACGAGCAGTACTTC. Translation gives CASSLTPYSSYEQYF. The full variable domain, in which reference TRBV7-9 and TRBJ2-7 provide the parts outside the CDR3, is DTGVSQNPRHKITKRGQNVTFRCDPISEHNRLYWYRQTLGQGPEFLTYFQNEAQLEKSRLLSDRFSAERPKGSFSTLEIQRTEQGDSAMYLCASSLTPYSSYEQYFGPGTRLTVT.

The V gene is TRBV7-8, the J gene TRBJ2-5, with 10 positions matching TRBD1. The CDR3 sequence is 15 residues long. V lost 3 bases to trimming and J lost 2 bases; unmatched junction nucleotides: 3. Germline values: CDR1 SGHVS, CDR2 FQNEAQ. The CDR3 loop reads CASSFGTGEQETQYF. The CDR3 DNA reads as TGTGCCAGCAGCTTCGGGACAGGGGAACAAGAGACCCAGTACTTC. The whole variable domain, remainder taken from reference TRBV7-8 and TRBJ2-5, is GAGVSQSPRYKVAKRGQDVALRCDPISGHVSLFWYQQALGQGPEFLTYFQNEAQLDKSGLPSDRFFAERPEGSVSTLKIQRTQQEDSAVYLCASSFGTGEQETQYFGPGTRLLVL.

The V call is TRBV5-5, the J call TRBJ2-2; D is possibly TRBD1 or TRBD2 (5 bases each). CDR1 and CDR2 (germline): SGHKS, YYEKEE (reference sequence). The CDR3 consists of 17 residues. Deletions cut 4 bases from V and 6 bases from J, with 22 bases between. The CDR3 region is CASSLRQHRGVAGELFF. The CDR3, as DNA: TGTGCCAGCAGCCTAAGACAGCACCGGGGAGTAGCCGGGGAGCTGTTTTTT.

This rearrangement joins TRBV19 to TRBJ2-7; 7 nucleotides agree with TRBD2. J gave up 7 bases and V 8 bases, and 8 bases lay outside the gene matches. The CDR3 is 12 amino acids. The germline gives CDR1 LNHDA, CDR2 SQIVND (reference sequence). In DNA form, the CDR3 reads TGTGCCAGTGGGAGGGAGGGGAGTGAGCAGTACTTC. This translates into CASGREGSEQYF.

There are many counts of this clonotype. The J gene is TRBJ2-7, the V gene TRBV24-1, with D uncertain. Trimming left V 2 bases short and J 6 bases short, with 10 bases between. The CDR3 has 13 amino acids. Looked up from germline, CDR1 is KGHDR and CDR2 is SFDVKD. CDR3 region: CATSDYITSEQYF. The DNA of the CDR3 is TGTGCCACCAGTGATTATATCACATCCGAGCAGTACTTC.

This clonotype was recorded at least ten times. The V gene is TRBV2, the J gene TRBJ2-3; D is unresolved. This CDR3 comprises 14 residues. Germline V gives CDR1 SNHLY, CDR2 FYNNEI. V dropped 6 bases and J dropped 0 bases, with 10 bases sitting between them. CDR3 protein: CASRSSRSTDTQYF. The DNA for the CDR3 is TGTGCCAGCAGGTCGTCACGAAGCACAGATACGCAGTATTTT.

The table lists this clonotype with a few counts. The rearrangement joins TRBV6-5 to TRBJ2-2, with TRBD2 matching 8 bases. Germline CDR1 and CDR2: MNHEY and SVGAGI. The CDR3 has 15 amino acids. V trimming: 3 bases; J trimming: 7 bases; junction bases outside the gene matches: 7. In nucleotides, the CDR3 is TGTGCCAGCAGTTATCCAGCGGGAGTGGGCGGGGAGCTGTTTTTT. Residues: CASSYPAGVGGELFF.

The CDR3 is CASSQESREGTSGISYNEQFF. CDR3 coding DNA: TGCGCCAGCAGCCAGGAATCCCGGGAGGGGACTAGCGGGATCTCCTACAATGAGCAGTTCTTC. This sequence joins TRBV4-1 and TRBJ2-1; 13 nucleotides match TRBD2. Germline CDR1 reads MGHRA; CDR2 reads YSYEKL. This CDR3 spans 21 amino acids. The trim removed 3 bases at V and 0 bases at J, leaving 14 bases unmatched.

There are many counts of this clonotype. V is TRBV11-2 and J is TRBJ1-4, with D maybe TRBD1 (5 bases). Germline CDR1 reads SGHAT; CDR2 reads FQNNGV. The CDR3 is 16 amino acids. Trimming cost V 1 base and J 6 bases, with 15 bases left between them. CDR3 region: CASSLAWGRRHEKLFF. In DNA, the CDR3 is TGTGCCAGCAGCTTAGCGTGGGGACGGCGGCATGAAAAACTGTTTTTT.

This clonotype was seen ten or more times. The V and J genes are TRBV29-1 and TRBJ1-2, with TRBD1 matching 9 bases. The CDR3 spans 14 residues. From germline, CDR1 is SQVTM and CDR2 ANQGSEA. CDR3 nucleotide sequence: TGCAGAGATACACAGGGGGCGCCGTCCTATGGCTACACCTTC. Residues: CRDTQGAPSYGYTF.

The sample holds many counts of this clonotype. This chain connects TRBV20-1 to TRBJ2-5, with TRBD1 matching 7 bases. J gave up 5 bases and V 0 bases, and 3 bases lay outside the gene matches. This CDR3 is 13 amino acids long. Germline lookup yields CDR1 DFQATT and CDR2 SNEGSKA (reference sequence). The DNA for the CDR3 is TGCAGTGCTAGAGATGAACAGGGGGAGACCCAGTACTTC. It codes for CSARDEQGETQYF.

The chain has TRBV5-1 and TRBJ1-2, with D possibly being TRBD1 (5 bases). Per germline, CDR1 SGHRS and CDR2 YFSETQ. This CDR3 has 16 amino acids. V dropped 3 bases and J dropped 3 bases, with 18 bases sitting between them. CDR3 sequence reads: CASSSESRTQDYGYTF. The CDR3 nucleotides are TGCGCCAGCAGCTCGGAAAGTAGGACACAGGACTATGGCTACACCTTC.

This clonotype was recorded many times. A clone one base away is much larger, so this may be a read error. This sequence joins TRBV7-3 and TRBJ2-5, with D possibly matching TRBD1 (5 bases). With 7 bases removed from V and 9 bases from J, the gap between germline ends came to 24 bases. The germline CDR1 and CDR2 sequences are SGHTA and FQGTGA. The CDR3 consists of 15 residues. CDR3 in DNA: TGTGCCAGCAACCAGGCTGGGGCAGGTCCATGGGCCCAGTACTTC. Translation gives CASNQAGAGPWAQYF. Complete variable domain (other parts from reference TRBV7-3 and TRBJ2-5): GAGVSQTPSNKVTEKGKYVELRCDPISGHTALYWYRQSLGQGPEFLIYFQGTGAADDSGLPNDRFFAVRPEGSVSTLKIQRTERGDSAVYLCASNQAGAGPWAQYFGPGTRLLVL.

This chain connects TRBV20-1 to TRBJ1-5; 7 bases align to TRBD1. Losses at the gene ends were 4 bases for V and 7 bases for J; bases not matched to a gene: 7. Germline V lookup: CDR1 DFQATT, CDR2 SNEGSKA (reference sequence). This CDR3 is built from 13 residues. CDR3 nucleotide sequence: TGCAGTGCTATACGACAGGGAGGCCAGCCCCAGCATTTT. This translates into CSAIRQGGQPQHF.

This clonotype showed up just a few times. The chain carries TRBV2 and TRBJ2-7; D is unresolved. In germline, CDR1 is SNHLY, CDR2 FYNNEI. V lost 10 bases to trimming and J lost 3 bases, with 16 bases between them. The CDR3 has 13 residues. CDR3: CATDTGPHYEQYF. The CDR3 coding sequence is TGTGCCACCGACACCGGGCCTCACTACGAGCAGTACTTC.

This clonotype came up many times. The chain is built from TRBV7-9 and TRBJ2-3; TRBD2 agrees at 8 bases. The CDR3 loop spans 14 amino acids. The germline V gene has CDR1 SEHNR and CDR2 FQNEAQ (reference sequence). The V and J ends lost 7 bases and 0 bases, in that order; junction bases with no gene match: 3. CDR3 in DNA: TGTGCCAGCACCCCTAGCGGGAGCACAGATACGCAGTATTTT. It codes for CASTPSGSTDTQYF.

This clonotype was seen ten or more times. The V call is TRBV19, the J call TRBJ2-1, with 13 bases fitting TRBD2. Trimming removed 1 base from V and 3 bases from J; junction bases left unmatched: 9. There are 19 residues in the CDR3. Germline V CDR1 and CDR2: LNHDA, SQIVND (reference sequence). CDR3 in DNA: TGTGCCAGTAGTATAGCTCCCGGACTAGCGGGAGCTCGCTACAATGAGCAGTTCTTC. Translation gives CASSIAPGLAGARYNEQFF.

This clonotype was counted at least ten times. The chain combines TRBV27 with TRBJ2-7; D is ambiguous. Per germline, CDR1 MNHEY and CDR2 SMNVEV (reference sequence). This CDR3 is built from 12 residues. V dropped 4 bases and J dropped 8 bases, with 12 bases sitting between them. The chain's CDR3 is CASSSDVWQQYF. As DNA, the CDR3 is TGTGCCAGCAGTTCTGACGTGTGGCAGCAGTACTTC.

The chain uses TRBV3-1 and TRBJ2-1, with 12 bases aligning to TRBD2. V lost 1 base and J lost 1; bases outside the gene matches: 5. The CDR3 spans 18 residues. Looked up from germline, CDR1 is LGHDT and CDR2 is YNNKEL (reference sequence). CDR3 region: CASSQASGRAGSYNEQFF. As DNA, the CDR3 is TGTGCCAGCAGCCAAGCTAGCGGGAGGGCCGGGTCCTACAATGAGCAGTTCTTC.

The rearrangement joins TRBV30 to TRBJ2-7, with TRBD1 identical over 11 bases. The CDR3 sequence is 13 residues long. J lost 3 bases, V lost 7 bases, and 5 bases had no gene match. The germline CDR1 and CDR2 sequences are GTSNPN and SVGIG (reference sequence). The chain's CDR3 is CASLGQGDYEQYF. DNA of the CDR3: TGTGCCTCCCTGGGACAGGGGGACTACGAGCAGTACTTC.

This clonotype was found many times. The chain joins TRBV3-1 to TRBJ2-7; no definite D call. Germline-derived CDR1 and CDR2 are LGHDT and YNNKEL (reference sequence). CDR3 length: 12 residues. Trimming took 0 bases from V and 1 from J, leaving 1 base between them. The CDR3, as DNA: TGTGCCAGCAGCCAAGAGTCCTACGAGCAGTACTTC. It translates to CASSQESYEQYF.

This sequence joins TRBV11-2 and TRBJ2-3; TRBD2 aligns across 8 bases. The J segment lost 5 bases and the V segment lost 5 bases, leaving 15 bases of the junction unmatched. CDR1 is SGHAT and CDR2 is FQNNGV in the germline V gene. CDR3 length: 17 amino acids. For the CDR3, the DNA is TGTGCCAGCAGCCACGGACGTAGCGGGGACTACCGAGATACGCAGTATTTT. It is translated as CASSHGRSGDYRDTQYF.

This clonotype was seen at least ten times. The chain recombines TRBV11-3 with TRBJ2-1; D is unclear. Germline V CDR1 and CDR2: SGHNT, YENEEA. The CDR3 has 12 amino acids. Trimming left V 5 bases short and J 4 bases short, with 6 bases between. CDR3 DNA: TGTGCCAGCAGCCGGCTTTACAATGAGCAGTTCTTC. Amino acids: CASSRLYNEQFF.

Turning to this clonotype: A much larger clone differs from this one at a single base, so this may be a read error. The chain is built from TRBV27 and TRBJ2-3; 7 bases line up with TRBD2. The germline V gene encodes CDR1 MNHEY and CDR2 SMNVEV (reference sequence). This CDR3 comprises 14 residues. The CDR3 spells CASSWDYFTGTQYF. The DNA of the CDR3 is TGTGCCAGCAGTTGGGACTATTTCACAGGTACGCAGTATTTT.

In its sample, this clonotype was seen many times. CDR3 in DNA: TGTGCCAGCAGCTTTGTGGAAGCAGAAGAGACCCAGTACTTC. Residues: CASSFVEAEETQYF. The chain is built from TRBV11-2 and TRBJ2-5; D is unresolved. Trimming stripped 3 bases from V and 3 bases from J, with 11 bases between. CDR1 SGHAT and CDR2 FQNNGV come from the germline V gene. The CDR3 runs 14 residues.

This clonotype was picked up a small number of times. V gene TRBV13 combines with J gene TRBJ2-1, with TRBD2 matching 10 bases. CDR1 is PRHDT and CDR2 is FYEKMQ in the germline V gene (reference sequence). V lost 4 bases, J lost 9 bases, and 9 bases stayed unmatched. The length of the CDR3 is 15 residues. CDR3 in amino acids: CASSSLAGGRGEQFF. The CDR3 bases are TGTGCCAGCAGCTCCTTAGCGGGAGGCCGGGGTGAGCAGTTCTTC.

This clonotype was counted many times. The V gene is TRBV10-3, the J gene TRBJ2-3; D unclear. The CDR3 runs 15 residues. The germline V gene encodes CDR1 ENHRY and CDR2 SYGVKD. Trimming shortened V by 3 bases and J by 0 bases, and 10 bases separated the two germline ends. The DNA of the CDR3 is TGTGCCATCAGTGAATTGGCAACTAGCACAGATACGCAGTATTTT. It codes for CAISELATSTDTQYF.

The chain's CDR3 is CPAGVAGGSGELFF. The DNA of the CDR3 is TGTCCCGCCGGGGTAGCGGGAGGCTCCGGGGAGCTGTTTTTT. J is TRBJ2-2 and V is TRBV19, with 10 bases identical to TRBD2. The CDR3 sequence is 14 residues long. Germline V gives CDR1 LNHDA, CDR2 SQIVND (reference sequence).